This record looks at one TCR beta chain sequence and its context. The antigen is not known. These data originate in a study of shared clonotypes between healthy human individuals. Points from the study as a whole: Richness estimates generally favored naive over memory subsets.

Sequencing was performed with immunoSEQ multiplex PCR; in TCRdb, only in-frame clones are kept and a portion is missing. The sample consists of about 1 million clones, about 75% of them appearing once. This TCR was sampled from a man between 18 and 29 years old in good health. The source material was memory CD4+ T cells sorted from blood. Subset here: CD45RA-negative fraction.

Here the CDR3 reads CASSSRGDRGMTEAFF. CDR3 DNA sequence: TGTGCCAGCAGTTCTCGGGGAGACCGGGGGATGACTGAAGCTTTCTTT. The chain uses TRBV6-5 and TRBJ1-1; D might be TRBD1 (5 bases). In germline, CDR1 is MNHEY, CDR2 SVGAGI. This CDR3 has 16 residues. Trimming cost V 4 bases and J 5 bases, with 20 bases left between them.